These 21 T cell receptor beta chains were all obtained from the same sample, sequenced in a study of blood T cell repertoires in COVID-19. Some clones are missing from TCRdb's copy, which holds only in-frame ones; the method was immunoSEQ multiplex PCR. Here the sample spans about 210,000 clones, 85% to 90% being singletons. Sequencing used peripheral blood. The origin of the receptors is a man in his fifties or sixties who had recovered from COVID-19.

The CDR3 DNA follows: TGTGCCAGCAGCTTAGGCGGGTTACGGGAAAAACTGTTTTTT. It is translated as CASSLGGLREKLFF. The chain couples TRBV7-8 to TRBJ1-4; D call uncertain. Germline CDR1 and CDR2: SGHVS and FQNEAQ. The CDR3 is 14 residues long. V was shortened by 1 base and J by 8 bases, with 11 bases between the two germline ends.

This rearrangement joins TRBV6-6 to TRBJ1-1; D gene unclear. The length of the CDR3 is 12 residues. Germline CDR1 and CDR2: MNHNY and SVGAGI (reference sequence). V lost 8 bases and J lost 4, with 11 bases in between. DNA for the CDR3: TGTGCCAGCGGTCCCCCCGGCACTGAAGCTTTCTTT. Amino acid sequence: CASGPPGTEAFF.

The chain couples TRBV7-3 to TRBJ2-2; unclear D gene. The germline CDR1 and CDR2 sequences are SGHTA and FQGTGA. V lost 1 base to trimming and J lost 6 bases, with 3 bases between them. This CDR3 spans 12 amino acids. The CDR3 spells CASSLRPGELFF. CDR3 DNA: TGTGCCAGCAGCTTAAGGCCCGGGGAGCTGTTTTTT. The full variable domain, with the rest looked up from reference TRBV7-3 and TRBJ2-2, is GAGVSQTPSNKVTEKGKYVELRCDPISGHTALYWYRQSLGQGPEFLIYFQGTGAADDSGLPNDRFFAVRPEGSVSTLKIQRTERGDSAVYLCASSLRPGELFFGEGSRLTVL.

The chain combines TRBV28 with TRBJ1-5; no reliable D call. CDR1 MDHEN and CDR2 SYDVKM come from the germline V gene. Deletions cut 3 bases from V and 6 bases from J, with 3 bases between. CDR3 length: 11 amino acids. The CDR3 DNA reads as TGTGCCAGCAGTTTCCGTCAGCCCCAGCATTTT. This translates into CASSFRQPQHF.

This rearrangement joins TRBV20-1 to TRBJ2-1; 7 bases are shared with TRBD1. The CDR3 sequence is 14 residues long. Trimming took 3 bases from V and 11 from J; bases not matched to a gene: 13. Germline CDR1 reads DFQATT; CDR2 reads SNEGSKA (reference sequence). CDR3 bases: TGCAGTGCTAGTCGATTAGGACAGGAGGTAAAGCAGTTCTTC. As protein: CSASRLGQEVKQFF.

This clone was detected ten times or more. The V gene is TRBV7-2, the J gene TRBJ1-2; the match to TRBD1 covers 8 bases. The CDR3 has 17 amino acids. CDR1 and CDR2 (germline): SGHTA, FQGNSA. V shed 5 bases and J 2 bases; nucleotides not matched to a gene: 13. CDR3: CASSRRTGRARNYGYTF. As DNA, the CDR3 is TGTGCCAGCAGCCGTCGGACAGGGCGGGCACGGAACTATGGCTACACCTTC. Full variable domain (outside the CDR3, taken from reference TRBV7-2 and TRBJ1-2): GAGVSQSPSNKVTEKGKDVELRCDPISGHTALYWYRQSLGQGLEFLIYFQGNSAPDKSGLPSDRFSAERTGGSVSTLTIQRTQQEDSAVYLCASSRRTGRARNYGYTFGSGTRLTVV.

The chain is built from TRBV19 and TRBJ2-7, with 7 bases identical to TRBD2. V shed 3 bases, J shed 4 bases, and the junction held 6 bases outside the gene matches. The germline CDR1 and CDR2 sequences are LNHDA and SQIVND (reference sequence). This CDR3 spans 14 amino acids. The CDR3 DNA is TGTGCCAGTAGTATCCAAGCGGGAAGGTACGAGCAGTACTTC. Protein: CASSIQAGRYEQYF.

This rearrangement joins TRBV30 to TRBJ2-6; D gene unclear. Deletions cut 2 bases from V and 4 bases from J, with 6 bases between. CDR1 and CDR2 from the germline V gene are GTSNPN and SVGIG (reference sequence). CDR3 length equals 13 residues. CDR3 nucleotides: TGTGCCTGGAGTTGGGCCGGGGCCAACGTCCTGACTTTC. Residues: CAWSWAGANVLTF.

The chain couples TRBV3-1 (or the pseudogene TRBV3-2) to TRBJ2-3; D is perhaps TRBD2 (7 bases). V was cut by 4 bases and J by 6 bases, with 17 bases left in between. Germline V lookup: CDR1 LGHDT, CDR2 YNNKEL (reference sequence). The CDR3 has 15 amino acids. The CDR3 is CASSLTSGGGDTQYF. CDR3 coding DNA: TGTGCCAGCAGCCTCACCTCGGGGGGCGGCGATACGCAGTATTTT.

The CDR3 here is CAWSTGDNEQFF. The CDR3 DNA sequence: TGTGCCTGGAGTACAGGAGACAATGAGCAGTTCTTC. V is TRBV30 and J is TRBJ2-1, with TRBD1 as a possible D gene (5 bases). CDR1 GTSNPN and CDR2 SVGIG come from the germline V gene (reference sequence). V was clipped by 2 bases and J by 5 bases, with 7 bases between them. This CDR3 contains 12 residues.

The chain couples TRBV12-3 or TRBV12-4 to TRBJ2-7; 7 bases map to TRBD2. The CDR3 runs 12 residues. J lost 6 bases, V lost 3 bases, and 2 bases had no gene match. The CDR3 loop is CASSLGEGEQYF. The DNA for the CDR3 is TGTGCCAGCAGTTTGGGGGAGGGCGAGCAGTACTTC.

The chain combines TRBV4-1 with TRBJ1-6, with 8 bases identical to TRBD1. CDR1 is MGHRA and CDR2 is YSYEKL in the germline V gene. V lost 1 base to trimming and J lost 10 bases; unmatched junction nucleotides: 9. CDR3 length: 16 amino acids. The CDR3 region has the DNA TGCGCCAGCAGCCAAGTCATAGACAGGGGACCCTCACCCCTCCACTTT. Its protein is CASSQVIDRGPSPLHF.

This chain uses TRBV28 with TRBJ2-7, with 9 bases aligning to TRBD2. J was trimmed by 4 bases and V by 9 bases; bases with no gene match: 7. This CDR3 has 13 amino acids. Germline V gives CDR1 MDHEN, CDR2 SYDVKM. The CDR3 is CASNRLAEYEQYF. The CDR3 DNA is TGTGCCAGTAATCGACTAGCGGAGTACGAGCAGTACTTC. The full variable domain, in which reference TRBV28 and TRBJ2-7 provide the parts outside the CDR3, is DVKVTQSSRYLVKRTGEKVFLECVQDMDHENMFWYRQDPGLGLRLIYFSYDVKMKEKGDIPEGYSVSREKKERFSLILESASTNQTSMYLCASNRLAEYEQYFGPGTRLTVT.

This clone was recorded once. The chain has TRBV19 and TRBJ2-3; D call uncertain. Germline V gene sequence: CDR1 LNHDA, CDR2 SQIVND (reference sequence). The CDR3 has 14 residues. V was shortened by 2 bases and J by 0 bases, with 6 bases between the two germline ends. This CDR3 reads CASSISKSTDTQYF. The CDR3 DNA is TGTGCCAGTAGTATATCTAAGAGCACAGATACGCAGTATTTT.

The genes are TRBV28 and TRBJ2-3, with TRBD2 identical over 10 bases. This CDR3 spans 15 amino acids. V lost 4 bases to trimming and J lost 6 bases; unmatched junction nucleotides: 7. Germline-derived CDR1 and CDR2 are MDHEN and SYDVKM. CDR3 DNA sequence: TGTGCCAGCAGTTCCACTAGCGGGGTAGGGGATACGCAGTATTTT. Its protein is CASSSTSGVGDTQYF.

The rearrangement links TRBV6-5 to TRBJ2-7, with 9 bases identical to TRBD2. The V and J ends lost 6 bases and 5 bases, in that order; junction bases with no gene match: 8. CDR1 MNHEY and CDR2 SVGAGI come from the germline V gene. The CDR3 extends over 14 amino acids. This CDR3 is CASSRSGSQNEQYF. As DNA, the CDR3 is TGTGCCAGCAGCCGTAGCGGGAGTCAGAACGAGCAGTACTTC.

This chain joins TRBV7-2 and TRBJ1-4; 7 positions match TRBD1. The CDR3 runs 14 residues. V was clipped by 4 bases and J by 4 bases; unmatched bases: 3. The germline CDR1 and CDR2 sequences are SGHTA and FQGNSA. CDR3: CASSSTGINEKLFF. In nucleotides, the CDR3 is TGTGCCAGCAGCTCGACAGGGATTAATGAAAAACTGTTTTTT.

This clone was counted between two and nine times. V and J are TRBV29-1 and TRBJ2-7, with D possibly TRBD2 on 5 matching bases. The CDR3 covers 12 residues. The V gene's germline CDR1 is SQVTM and CDR2 ANQGSEA. V lost 1 base to trimming and J lost 1 base, with 5 bases between them. The DNA for the CDR3 is TGCAGCGTTGAAGGGACTTCCTACGAGCAGTACTTC. This encodes CSVEGTSYEQYF.

This rearrangement joins TRBV11-2 to TRBJ2-7, with TRBD2 identical over 10 bases. Germline V gives CDR1 SGHAT, CDR2 FQNNGV. The J segment lost 2 bases and the V segment lost 1 base, leaving 8 bases of the junction unmatched. CDR3 size: 17 residues. The CDR3 coding sequence is TGTGCCAGCAGCTTAGCGCTTAGCGGGGGGCCTACCTACGAGCAGTACTTC. Translating it yields CASSLALSGGPTYEQYF. Using reference TRBV11-2 and TRBJ2-7 for the parts outside the CDR3, the full variable domain is EAGVAQSPRYKIIEKRQSVAFWCNPISGHATLYWYQQILGQGPKLLIQFQNNGVVDDSQLPKDRFSAERLKGVDSTLKIQPAKLEDSAVYLCASSLALSGGPTYEQYFGPGTRLTVT.

There are a few counts of this clone. V gene TRBV3-1 (or the pseudogene TRBV3-2) combines with J gene TRBJ1-2; D perhaps matches TRBD1 (5 bases). CDR1 and CDR2 (germline): LGHDT, YNNKEL (reference sequence). V was shortened by 7 bases and J by 8 bases, with 17 bases between the two germline ends. This CDR3 spans 13 amino acids. DNA of the CDR3: TGTGCCAGCACCGCAAGGCAGGGCGGAGGCTACACCTTC. This sequence encodes CASTARQGGGYTF.

The chain employs TRBV30 and TRBJ1-6; 10 positions match TRBD1. This CDR3 contains 14 residues. Germline trimming cut 2 bases from V and 8 bases from J; bases unmatched to any gene: 3. Germline V gene data show CDR1 as GTSNPN and CDR2 as SVGIG (reference sequence). The CDR3 DNA reads TGTGCCTGGAGTACCGGGACAGGGGATTCACCCCTCCACTTT. Translation: CAWSTGTGDSPLHF. The whole variable domain, remainder taken from reference TRBV30 and TRBJ1-6, is SQTIHQWPATLVQPVGSPLSLECTVEGTSNPNLYWYRQAAGRGLQLLFYSVGIGQISSEVPQNLSASRPQDRQFILSSKKLLLSDSGFYLCAWSTGTGDSPLHFGNGTRLTVT.